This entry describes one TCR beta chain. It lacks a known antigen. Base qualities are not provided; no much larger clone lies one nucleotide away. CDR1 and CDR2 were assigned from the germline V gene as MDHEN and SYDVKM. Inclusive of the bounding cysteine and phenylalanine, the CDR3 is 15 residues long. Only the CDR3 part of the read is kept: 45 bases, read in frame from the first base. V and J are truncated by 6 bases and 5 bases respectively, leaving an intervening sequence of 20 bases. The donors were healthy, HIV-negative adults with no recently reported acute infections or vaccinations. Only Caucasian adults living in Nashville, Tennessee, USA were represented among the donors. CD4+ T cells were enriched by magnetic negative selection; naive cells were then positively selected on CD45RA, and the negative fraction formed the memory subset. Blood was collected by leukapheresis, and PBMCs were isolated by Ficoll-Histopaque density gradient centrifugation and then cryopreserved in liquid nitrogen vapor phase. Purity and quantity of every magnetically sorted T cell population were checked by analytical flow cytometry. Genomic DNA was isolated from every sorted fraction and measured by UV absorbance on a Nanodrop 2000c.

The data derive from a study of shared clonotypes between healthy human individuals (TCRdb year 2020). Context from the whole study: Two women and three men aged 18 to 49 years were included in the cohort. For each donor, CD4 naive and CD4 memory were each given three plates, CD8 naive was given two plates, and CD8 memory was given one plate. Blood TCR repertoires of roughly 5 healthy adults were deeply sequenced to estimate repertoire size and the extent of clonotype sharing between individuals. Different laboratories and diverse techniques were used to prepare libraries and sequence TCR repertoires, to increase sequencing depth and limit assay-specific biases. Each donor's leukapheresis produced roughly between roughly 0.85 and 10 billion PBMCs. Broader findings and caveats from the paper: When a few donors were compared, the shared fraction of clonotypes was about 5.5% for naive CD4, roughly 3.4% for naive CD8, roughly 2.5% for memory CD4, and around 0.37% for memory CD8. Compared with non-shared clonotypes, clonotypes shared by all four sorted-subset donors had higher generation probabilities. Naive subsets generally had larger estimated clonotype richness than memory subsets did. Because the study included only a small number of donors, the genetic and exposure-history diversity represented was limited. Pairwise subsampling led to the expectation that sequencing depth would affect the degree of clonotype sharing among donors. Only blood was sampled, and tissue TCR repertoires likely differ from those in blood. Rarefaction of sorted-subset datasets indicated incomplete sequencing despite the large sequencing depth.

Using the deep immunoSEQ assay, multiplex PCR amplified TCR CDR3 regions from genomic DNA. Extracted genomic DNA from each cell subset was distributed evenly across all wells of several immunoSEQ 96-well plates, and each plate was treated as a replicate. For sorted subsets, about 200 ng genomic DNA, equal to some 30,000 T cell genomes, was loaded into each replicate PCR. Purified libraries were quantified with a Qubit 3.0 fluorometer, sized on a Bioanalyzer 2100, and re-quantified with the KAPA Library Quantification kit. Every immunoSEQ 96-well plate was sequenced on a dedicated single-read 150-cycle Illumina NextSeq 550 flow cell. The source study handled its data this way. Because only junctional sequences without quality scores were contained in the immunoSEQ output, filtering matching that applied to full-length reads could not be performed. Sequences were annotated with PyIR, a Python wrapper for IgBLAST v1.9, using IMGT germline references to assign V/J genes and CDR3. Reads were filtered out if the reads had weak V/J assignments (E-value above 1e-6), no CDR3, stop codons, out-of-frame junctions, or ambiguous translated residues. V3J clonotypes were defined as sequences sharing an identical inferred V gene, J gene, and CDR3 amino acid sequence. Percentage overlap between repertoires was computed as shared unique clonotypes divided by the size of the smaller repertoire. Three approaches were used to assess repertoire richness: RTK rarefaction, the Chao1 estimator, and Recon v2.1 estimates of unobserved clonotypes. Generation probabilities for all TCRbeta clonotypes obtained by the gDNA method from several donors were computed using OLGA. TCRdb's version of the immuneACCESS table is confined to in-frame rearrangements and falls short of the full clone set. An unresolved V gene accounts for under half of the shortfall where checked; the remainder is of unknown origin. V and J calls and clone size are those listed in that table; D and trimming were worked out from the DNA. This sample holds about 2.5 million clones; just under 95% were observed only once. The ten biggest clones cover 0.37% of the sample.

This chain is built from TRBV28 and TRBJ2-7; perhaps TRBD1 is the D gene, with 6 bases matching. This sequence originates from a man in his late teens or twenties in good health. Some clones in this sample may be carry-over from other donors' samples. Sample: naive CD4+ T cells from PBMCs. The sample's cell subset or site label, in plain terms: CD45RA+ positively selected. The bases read TGTGCCAGCAGCGAACTAACAGCAGGGGACCACGAGCAGTACTTC. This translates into CASSELTAGDHEQYF.